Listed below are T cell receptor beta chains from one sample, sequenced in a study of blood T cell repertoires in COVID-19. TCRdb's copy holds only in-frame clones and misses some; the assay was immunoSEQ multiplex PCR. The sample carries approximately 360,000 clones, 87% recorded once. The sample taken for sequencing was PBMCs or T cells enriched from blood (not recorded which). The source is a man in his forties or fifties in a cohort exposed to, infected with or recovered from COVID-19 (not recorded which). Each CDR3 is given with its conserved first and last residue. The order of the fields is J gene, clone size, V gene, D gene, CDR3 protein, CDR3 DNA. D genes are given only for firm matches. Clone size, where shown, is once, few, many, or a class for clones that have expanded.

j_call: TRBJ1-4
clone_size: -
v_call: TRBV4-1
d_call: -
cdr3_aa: CASSVTSVSTNEKLFF
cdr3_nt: TGCGCCAGCAGCGTGACTTCAGTTTCAACTAATGAAAAACTGTTTTTT

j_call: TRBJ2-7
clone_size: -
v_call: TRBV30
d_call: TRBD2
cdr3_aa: CAWSVPPRLAGAYEQYF
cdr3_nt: TGTGCCTGGAGTGTACCCCCCAGACTAGCGGGAGCCTACGAGCAGTACTTC

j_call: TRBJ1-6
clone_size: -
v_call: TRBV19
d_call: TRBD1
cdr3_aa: CASSARQGRESPLHF
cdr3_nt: TGTGCCAGTAGTGCCAGACAGGGGCGGGAGTCACCCCTCCACTTT

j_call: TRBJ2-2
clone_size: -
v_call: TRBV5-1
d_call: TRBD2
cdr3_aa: CASSLDRAGDTGELFF
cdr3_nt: TGCGCCAGCAGCTTGGACCGCGCGGGAGACACCGGGGAGCTGTTTTTT

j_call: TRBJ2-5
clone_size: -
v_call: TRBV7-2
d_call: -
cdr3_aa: CASSSRVQETQYF
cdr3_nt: TGTGCCAGCAGCTCCAGGGTTCAAGAGACCCAGTACTTC

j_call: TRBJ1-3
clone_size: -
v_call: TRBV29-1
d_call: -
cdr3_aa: CSVDEGGNTIYF
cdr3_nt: TGCAGCGTTGATGAGGGAGGAAACACCATATATTTT

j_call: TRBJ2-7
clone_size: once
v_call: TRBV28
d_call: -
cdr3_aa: CASKRGINFYEQYF
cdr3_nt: TGTGCCAGTAAAAGGGGGATCAACTTCTACGAGCAGTACTTC

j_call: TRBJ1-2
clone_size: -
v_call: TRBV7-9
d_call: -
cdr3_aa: CASSKDGYGYTF
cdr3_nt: TGTGCCAGCAGCAAAGACGGCTATGGCTACACCTTC

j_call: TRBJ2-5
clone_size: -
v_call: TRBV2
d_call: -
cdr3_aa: CASSEVQGQETQYF
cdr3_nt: TGTGCCAGCAGTGAAGTCCAGGGTCAAGAGACCCAGTACTTC

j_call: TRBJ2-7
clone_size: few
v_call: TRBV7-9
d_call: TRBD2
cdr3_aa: CASRASSGTYEQYF
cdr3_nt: TGTGCCAGCAGAGCGTCTAGCGGAACCTACGAGCAGTACTTC

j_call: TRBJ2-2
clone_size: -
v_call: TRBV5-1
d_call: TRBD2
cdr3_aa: CASSLQDREGGELFF
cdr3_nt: TGCGCCAGCAGCTTACAGGACCGGGAGGGCGGGGAGCTGTTTTTT

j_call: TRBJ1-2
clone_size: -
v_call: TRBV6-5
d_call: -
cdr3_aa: CASKYTRVIHGGYTF
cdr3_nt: TGTGCCAGCAAATATACCAGGGTGATTCATGGAGGCTACACCTTC

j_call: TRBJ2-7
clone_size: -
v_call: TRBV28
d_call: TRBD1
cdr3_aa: CASSTTGGADEQYF
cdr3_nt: TGTGCCAGCAGTACTACAGGGGGCGCGGACGAGCAGTACTTC

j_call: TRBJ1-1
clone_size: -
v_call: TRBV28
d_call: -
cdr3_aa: CASSLTVPNTEAFF
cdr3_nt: TGTGCCAGCAGTTTGACAGTTCCGAACACTGAAGCTTTCTTT

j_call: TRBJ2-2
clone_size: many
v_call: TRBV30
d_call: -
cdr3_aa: CAWSVNRAGELFF
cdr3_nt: TGTGCCTGGAGTGTAAATCGGGCCGGGGAGCTGTTTTTT

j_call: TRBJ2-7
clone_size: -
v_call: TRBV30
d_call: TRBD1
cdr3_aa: CAWSPLSKDRAREQYF
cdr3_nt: TGTGCCTGGAGTCCGCTTTCTAAGGACAGGGCAAGGGAGCAGTACTTC

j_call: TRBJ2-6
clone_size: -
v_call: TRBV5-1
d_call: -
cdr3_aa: CASSRVSGANVLTF
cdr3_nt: TGCGCCAGCAGCAGAGTGTCTGGGGCCAACGTCCTGACTTTC

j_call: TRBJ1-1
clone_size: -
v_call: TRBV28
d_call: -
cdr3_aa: CASSLRTEAFF
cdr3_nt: TGTGCCAGCAGTTTGAGGACTGAAGCTTTCTTT

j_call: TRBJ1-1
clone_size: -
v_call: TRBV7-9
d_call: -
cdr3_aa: CASSLATGKGTEAFF
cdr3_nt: TGTGCCAGCAGCTTAGCCACAGGGAAGGGGACTGAAGCTTTCTTT

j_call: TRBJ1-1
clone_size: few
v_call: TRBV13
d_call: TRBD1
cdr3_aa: CASSLVFGRQGPTEAFF
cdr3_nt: TGTGCCAGCAGCTTAGTGTTTGGCCGACAGGGACCTACTGAAGCTTTCTTT

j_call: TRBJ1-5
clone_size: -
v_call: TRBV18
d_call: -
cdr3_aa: CASSPDGRGVLRPQHF
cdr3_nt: TGTGCCAGCTCACCAGACGGCAGGGGCGTCCTGCGGCCCCAGCATTTT

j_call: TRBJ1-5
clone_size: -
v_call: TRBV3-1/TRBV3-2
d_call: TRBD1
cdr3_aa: CASSPTGDQPQHF
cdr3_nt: TGTGCCAGCAGTCCGACAGGGGATCAGCCCCAGCATTTT

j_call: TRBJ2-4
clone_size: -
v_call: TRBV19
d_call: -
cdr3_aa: CASSQGDLAKNIQYF
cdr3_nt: TGTGCCAGTTCACAGGGCGACTTAGCCAAAAACATTCAGTACTTC

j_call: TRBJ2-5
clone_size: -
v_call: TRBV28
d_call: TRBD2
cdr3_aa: CASSPPGSGGQETQYF
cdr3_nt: TGTGCCAGCAGTCCGCCGGGTAGCGGGGGGCAAGAGACCCAGTACTTC

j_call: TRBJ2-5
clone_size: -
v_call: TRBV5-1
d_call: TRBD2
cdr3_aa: CASSLAPSGGYKETQYF
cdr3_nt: TGCGCCAGCAGCTTGGCCCCTAGCGGGGGGTACAAAGAGACCCAGTACTTC

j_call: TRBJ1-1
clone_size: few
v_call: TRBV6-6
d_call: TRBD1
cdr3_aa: CATGQGIRNTEAFF
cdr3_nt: TGTGCCACAGGACAGGGGATTAGGAACACTGAAGCTTTCTTT

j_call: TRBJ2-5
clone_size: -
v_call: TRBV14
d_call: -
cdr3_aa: CASSQFSGVETQYF
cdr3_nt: TGTGCCAGCAGCCAATTCTCCGGGGTGGAGACCCAGTACTTC

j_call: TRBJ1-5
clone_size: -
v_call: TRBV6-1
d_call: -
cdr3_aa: CASSEGSGYQPQHF
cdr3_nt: TGTGCCAGCAGTGAAGGGTCAGGGTATCAGCCCCAGCATTTT